These T cell receptor beta chains were read from a single sample in a study of OX40 agonist ivuxolimab in advanced cancers. Sequencing was performed with immunoSEQ multiplex PCR; in TCRdb, only in-frame clones are kept and a portion is missing. This sample yields about 93,000 clones, of which 90% to 95% are seen a single time; around 3% belongs to the top ten. This specimen consisted of CD4+ or CD8+ T cells sorted from blood, obtained in a trial of the OX40 agonist ivuxolimab. Receptor source: an adult with an advanced solid tumor such as melanoma, head and neck, liver or kidney cancer. CDR3s include the opening cysteine and the closing phenylalanine or tryptophan. The D gene is left open where the match is weak.

>TRBV9|TRBJ2-1|-
CASSVVEYEQFF
>TRBV27|TRBJ2-2|-
CASSIGGRELFF
>TRBV19|TRBJ1-5|-
CASSIGNQPQHF
>TRBV6-5|TRBJ2-2|-
CASSYGVTGELFF
>TRBV7-9|TRBJ2-5|TRBD1
CASSAPGQRSETQYF
>TRBV29-1|TRBJ2-7|-
CSVEVGQPLREQYF
>TRBV11-2|TRBJ1-3|-
CASSLEATGNTIYF
>TRBV27|TRBJ2-4|-
CASSSLSFASHIQYF
>TRBV6-6|TRBJ1-2|-
CASLGGYGYTF
>TRBV6-5|TRBJ2-5|-
CASRAGVQETQYF
>TRBV4-3|TRBJ2-1|-
CASSQARGSYNEQFF
>TRBV6-1|TRBJ1-2|-
CASSGGLYPDGYTF
>TRBV30|TRBJ1-2|-
CAREGHLTGANYGYTF
>TRBV4-1|TRBJ2-5|TRBD2
CASSQDQGSGGETQYF
>TRBV6-1|TRBJ1-2|TRBD1
CASSASRGSGYGYTF
>TRBV11-2|TRBJ2-7|TRBD2
CASSLGTSGEQYF
>TRBV28|TRBJ2-2|TRBD1
CASRLPGQGYTGELFF
>TRBV19|TRBJ1-3|-
CASSIAGFSGNTIYF
>TRBV27|TRBJ2-2|TRBD2
CASSPRTSGYTGELFF
>TRBV13|TRBJ2-3|-
CASSIRGWSTDTQYF
>TRBV6-1|TRBJ1-6|-
CASSEAYLTSNSPLHF
>TRBV19|TRBJ1-2|TRBD1
CASSIGQGAYTF
>TRBV27|TRBJ2-7|-
CASSLGAGREQYF
>TRBV5-4|TRBJ2-3|TRBD1
CASSLGQGSVLTDTQYF